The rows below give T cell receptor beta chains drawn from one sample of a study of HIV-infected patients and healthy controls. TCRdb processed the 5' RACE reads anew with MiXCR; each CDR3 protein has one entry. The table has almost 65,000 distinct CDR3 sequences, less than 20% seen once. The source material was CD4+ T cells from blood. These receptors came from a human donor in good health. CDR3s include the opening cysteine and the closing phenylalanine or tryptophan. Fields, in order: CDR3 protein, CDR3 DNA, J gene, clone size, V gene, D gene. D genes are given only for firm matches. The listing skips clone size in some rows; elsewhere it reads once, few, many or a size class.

CDR3: CASSVAAGGNTGELFF; DNA: TGTGCCAGCAGCGTAGCGGCAGGGGGAAACACCGGGGAGCTGTTTTTT; J: TRBJ2-2; size: few; V: TRBV9; D: TRBD1
CDR3: CASSESGQGANEAFF; DNA: TGTGCCAGCAGTGAATCTGGACAGGGGGCGAATGAAGCTTTCTTT; J: TRBJ1-1; size: NA; V: TRBV25-1; D: TRBD1
CDR3: CAWRGQRNTGELFF; DNA: TGTGCCTGGAGGGGACAGAGGAACACCGGGGAGCTGTTTTTT; J: TRBJ2-2; size: NA; V: TRBV30; D: TRBD1
CDR3: CSAQSGGASYEQYF; DNA: TGCAGTGCTCAGAGCGGGGGGGCCTCCTACGAGCAGTACTTC; J: TRBJ2-7; size: many; V: TRBV20-1; D: TRBD2
CDR3: CASSQEDLAPPEAFF; DNA: TGCGCCAGCAGCCAAGAGGACTTGGCCCCGCCTGAAGCTTTCTTT; J: TRBJ1-1; size: NA; V: TRBV4-1; D: NA
CDR3: CASSLVYGGGTEAFF; DNA: TGTGCCAGCAGCTTAGTGTACGGGGGGGGGACTGAAGCTTTCTTT; J: TRBJ1-1; size: NA; V: TRBV7-2; D: NA
CDR3: CSAQAWEGAEAFF; DNA: TGCAGTGCACAGGCCTGGGAGGGGGCTGAAGCTTTCTTT; J: TRBJ1-1; size: few; V: TRBV20-1; D: NA
CDR3: CASSPLPVINSPLHF; DNA: TGTGCCAGCTCACCACTGCCGGTAATAAATTCACCCCTCCACTTT; J: TRBJ1-6; size: few; V: TRBV18; D: NA
CDR3: CSATAFSGTASGYTF; DNA: TGCAGTGCTACGGCATTCTCTGGGACAGCCTCAGGCTACACCTTC; J: TRBJ1-2; size: many; V: TRBV20-1; D: TRBD1
CDR3: CASSKSGGQGIYSNQPQHF; DNA: TGTGCCAGCAGCAAGAGTGGGGGACAGGGGATTTATAGCAATCAGCCCCAGCATTTT; J: TRBJ1-5; size: NA; V: TRBV12-3/TRBV12-4; D: TRBD1
CDR3: CASTAAVILSSYNEQFF; DNA: TGTGCCAGCACCGCAGCGGTTATCCTGAGCTCCTACAATGAGCAGTTCTTC; J: TRBJ2-1; size: NA; V: TRBV6-2/TRBV6-3; D: NA
CDR3: CASSPLGRKRDTIYF; DNA: TGTGCCAGCTCACCACTCGGAAGAAAGCGGGACACCATATATTTT; J: TRBJ1-3; size: many; V: TRBV18; D: NA
CDR3: CASSLRAGLGGETQYF; DNA: TGTGCCAGCAGCCTCAGAGCGGGGCTAGGGGGGGAGACCCAGTACTTC; J: TRBJ2-5; size: many; V: TRBV3-1; D: NA
CDR3: CSVDSLGSGLGNGYTF; DNA: TGCAGCGTTGATTCTTTGGGGTCAGGGCTGGGAAATGGCTACACCTTC; J: TRBJ1-2; size: many; V: TRBV29-1; D: NA
CDR3: CASSQDRGNQETQYF; DNA: TGTGCCAGCAGTCAGGACAGGGGCAACCAAGAGACCCAGTACTTC; J: TRBJ2-5; size: NA; V: TRBV2; D: TRBD1
CDR3: CSVERDRGTDTQYF; DNA: TGCAGCGTTGAAAGGGACAGGGGCACAGATACGCAGTATTTT; J: TRBJ2-3; size: NA; V: TRBV29-1; D: TRBD1
CDR3: CASSLVLDAEQYF; DNA: TGTGCCAGCAGCTTAGTGTTGGATGCCGAGCAGTACTTC; J: TRBJ2-7; size: NA; V: TRBV7-2; D: NA
CDR3: CASSPPVNTEAFF; DNA: TGTGCCAGCTCACCACCGGTGAACACTGAAGCTTTCTTT; J: TRBJ1-1; size: few; V: TRBV18; D: NA
CDR3: CASSQKAVADSPLHF; DNA: TGCGCCAGCAGCCAAAAAGCGGTGGCAGATTCACCCCTCCACTTT; J: TRBJ1-6; size: NA; V: TRBV4-1; D: NA
CDR3: CASSKVRQPQHF; DNA: TGTGCCAGCAGCAAAGTTAGGCAGCCCCAGCATTTT; J: TRBJ1-5; size: few; V: TRBV21-1; D: NA
CDR3: CASSSTGGRDTDTQYF; DNA: TGTGCCAGCAGTTCAACCGGCGGGAGGGACACAGATACGCAGTATTTT; J: TRBJ2-3; size: few; V: TRBV12-3/TRBV12-4; D: TRBD2
CDR3: CSARRTGIDEQYF; DNA: TGCAGTGCTAGAAGGACAGGGATAGACGAGCAGTACTTC; J: TRBJ2-7; size: few; V: TRBV20-1; D: TRBD1
CDR3: CAISDGNYGYTF; DNA: TGTGCCATCAGTGATGGAAACTATGGCTACACCTTC; J: TRBJ1-2; size: many; V: TRBV10-3; D: NA
CDR3: CASSRTGGIKDTEAFF; DNA: TGTGCCAGCTCCCGGACAGGGGGTATTAAGGACACTGAAGCTTTCTTT; J: TRBJ1-1; size: NA; V: TRBV18; D: TRBD1
CDR3: CASSLDPGHPEAFF; DNA: TGTGCCAGCAGCTTAGATCCTGGACACCCTGAAGCTTTCTTT; J: TRBJ1-1; size: many; V: TRBV11-3; D: NA
CDR3: CASSSGTGNTEAFF; DNA: TGTGCCAGCAGTTCCGGGACAGGGAACACTGAAGCTTTCTTT; J: TRBJ1-1; size: NA; V: TRBV6-1; D: TRBD1
CDR3: CALLFGRVCTDTQYF; DNA: TGTGCCCTCCTGTTCGGGCGCGTTTGCACAGATACGCAGTATTTT; J: TRBJ2-3; size: NA; V: TRBV10-3; D: NA
CDR3: CSVEDKGRVGYTF; DNA: TGCAGCGTTGAAGATAAGGGCAGGGTTGGCTACACCTTC; J: TRBJ1-2; size: many; V: TRBV29-1; D: NA
CDR3: CASSYSGQSNQPQHF; DNA: TGTGCCAGCAGTTACTCGGGGCAGAGCAATCAGCCCCAGCATTTT; J: TRBJ1-5; size: many; V: TRBV6-5; D: NA
CDR3: CASSLASGEAQHF; DNA: TGTGCCAGCAGTTTAGCGTCAGGGGAGGCCCAGCATTTT; J: TRBJ1-5; size: many; V: TRBV12-3/TRBV12-4; D: NA
CDR3: CASSAGRWQYF; DNA: TGTGCCAGCAGCGCGGGGAGGTGGCAGTATTTT; J: TRBJ2-3; size: NA; V: TRBV9; D: NA
CDR3: CSASGRGDEQYF; DNA: TGCAGTGCTAGTGGCCGGGGCGACGAGCAGTACTTC; J: TRBJ2-7; size: NA; V: TRBV20-1; D: NA
CDR3: CSVGDFNEQFF; DNA: TGCAGCGTTGGGGACTTTAATGAGCAGTTCTTC; J: TRBJ2-1; size: few; V: TRBV29-1; D: NA
CDR3: CASSDLTGGLSSYEQYF; DNA: TGTGCCAGCAGCGACCTCACAGGGGGCCTTTCCTCCTACGAGCAGTACTTC; J: TRBJ2-7; size: many; V: TRBV11-2; D: TRBD1
CDR3: CSARPTDRGYTGELFF; DNA: TGCAGTGCTAGACCTACGGACAGGGGCTATACCGGGGAGCTGTTTTTT; J: TRBJ2-2; size: NA; V: TRBV20-1; D: TRBD1
CDR3: CASSAGPSSYNEQFF; DNA: TGCGCCAGCAGCGCGGGTCCAAGCTCCTACAATGAGCAGTTCTTC; J: TRBJ2-1; size: NA; V: TRBV4-1; D: NA
CDR3: CASSLGMGASSTDTQYF; DNA: TGCGCCAGCAGCTTGGGAATGGGGGCTAGCTCCACAGATACGCAGTATTTT; J: TRBJ2-3; size: NA; V: TRBV5-1; D: NA
CDR3: CASSFTETQYF; DNA: TGTGCCAGCAGCTTCACGGAGACCCAGTACTTC; J: TRBJ2-5; size: few; V: TRBV7-9; D: NA
CDR3: CSAVLGGISYEQYF; DNA: TGCAGTGCTGTACTTGGGGGGATCTCCTACGAGCAGTACTTC; J: TRBJ2-7; size: few; V: TRBV20-1; D: NA
CDR3: CASRGPGGYTF; DNA: TGTGCCAGTAGGGGGCCGGGAGGCTACACCTTC; J: TRBJ1-2; size: few; V: TRBV19; D: NA
CDR3: CASSPRVAGYQETQYF; DNA: TGTGCCAGCAGCCCCCGGGTAGCGGGGTACCAAGAGACCCAGTACTTC; J: TRBJ2-5; size: few; V: TRBV6-5; D: TRBD2
CDR3: CASSLGSGFGYTF; DNA: TGCGCCAGCAGCTTGGGCTCAGGTTTTGGCTACACCTTC; J: TRBJ1-2; size: few; V: TRBV5-1; D: NA
CDR3: CASKRGGAYEQYF; DNA: TGTGCCAGCAAGAGGGGGGGGGCCTACGAGCAGTACTTC; J: TRBJ2-7; size: many; V: TRBV6-5; D: NA
CDR3: CSVGETGFTQPQHF; DNA: TGCAGCGTTGGGGAGACAGGGTTTACTCAGCCCCAGCATTTT; J: TRBJ1-5; size: many; V: TRBV29-1; D: TRBD1
CDR3: CASSLLPGTGNQPQHF; DNA: TGTGCCAGCAGCCTACTTCCCGGGACAGGGAATCAGCCCCAGCATTTT; J: TRBJ1-5; size: many; V: TRBV2; D: TRBD1
CDR3: CASNPSAANTEAFF; DNA: TGTGCCAGTAATCCCTCGGCCGCGAACACTGAAGCTTTCTTT; J: TRBJ1-1; size: NA; V: TRBV19; D: NA
CDR3: CASSESRGARGPPLHF; DNA: TGCGCCAGCAGTGAGTCGAGGGGGGCGCGGGGACCACCCCTCCACTTT; J: TRBJ1-6; size: many; V: TRBV10-2; D: NA
CDR3: CASSSTGSGANVLTF; DNA: TGCGCCAGCAGCTCAACAGGGTCTGGGGCCAACGTCCTGACTTTC; J: TRBJ2-6; size: many; V: TRBV5-1; D: NA